Shown below are 8 T cell receptor beta chains from a single sample sequenced in a study of T cell responses to AZD1222 COVID-19 vaccine. Clones were sequenced by immunoSEQ multiplex PCR, and TCRdb holds only the in-frame ones, with some missing. Of approximately 170,000 clones detected, around 89% appear once; the ten largest clones hold approximately 6.9%. This material consisted of peripheral blood, taken on day 0 of AZD1222 vaccination. These TCRs come from an adult in good health.

The chain employs TRBV7-2 and TRBJ1-4; no definite D call. The CDR3 is 14 residues long. Germline V gene lookup returns CDR1 SGHTA and CDR2 FQGNSA. Deletions cut 5 bases from V and 7 bases from J, with 14 bases between. This CDR3 reads CASSAGPEGEKLFF. CDR3 DNA: TGTGCCAGCAGCGCTGGGCCGGAGGGTGAAAAACTGTTTTTT.

A single count supports this clone. The chain carries TRBV7-9 and TRBJ1-2, with D perhaps matching TRBD1 (5 bases). Germline V gives CDR1 SEHNR, CDR2 FQNEAQ (reference sequence). Deletions cut 3 bases from V and 3 bases from J, with 8 bases between. CDR3 length equals 13 residues. The CDR3, as DNA: TGTGCCAGCAGCTTGCAGGGACACTATGGCTACACCTTC. Translated, it gives CASSLQGHYGYTF.

This chain uses TRBV28 with TRBJ2-6; D may be TRBD2 (5 bases). The CDR3 sequence is 14 residues long. Germline values: CDR1 MDHEN, CDR2 SYDVKM. Deletions cut 7 bases from V and 1 base from J, with 8 bases between. The CDR3 DNA reads TGTGCCAGCACCCGGGGATCTGGGGCCAACGTCCTGACTTTC. Translation: CASTRGSGANVLTF. Drawing the rest from reference TRBV28 and TRBJ2-6, the complete variable domain is DVKVTQSSRYLVKRTGEKVFLECVQDMDHENMFWYRQDPGLGLRLIYFSYDVKMKEKGDIPEGYSVSREKKERFSLILESASTNQTSMYLCASTRGSGANVLTFGAGSRLTVL.

This clone was detected a few times. The CDR3 DNA is TGCGCCAGCAGTGGGCAGCTGAACACTGAAGCTTTCTTT. Amino acid sequence: CASSGQLNTEAFF. The genes are TRBV10-1 and TRBJ1-1; D gene uncertain. Trimming pared 4 bases from V and 0 bases from J, leaving 6 bases between. Germline CDR1 reads WNHNN; CDR2 reads SYGVQD (reference sequence). The CDR3 is made up of 13 amino acids.

This sequence joins TRBV6-5 and TRBJ1-5; D may be TRBD1 (6 bases). Germline V gene sequence: CDR1 MNHEY, CDR2 SVGAGI. CDR3 length equals 15 residues. The V gene lost 6 bases and the J gene lost 0 bases, with 12 bases spanning the gap. This CDR3 reads CASSTDRYSNQPQHF. The CDR3 DNA follows: TGTGCCAGCAGCACCGACAGGTATAGCAATCAGCCCCAGCATTTT.

The V and J genes are TRBV10-1 and TRBJ2-1; 7 bases agree with TRBD1. Germline V lookup: CDR1 WNHNN, CDR2 SYGVQD (reference sequence). J gave up 7 bases and V 3 bases, and 6 bases lay outside the gene matches. The CDR3 spans 14 residues. In DNA form, the CDR3 reads TGCGCCAGCAGTGAAAGGACAGGTGGTAATGAGCAGTTCTTC. It translates to CASSERTGGNEQFF.

J is TRBJ1-2 and V is TRBV12-3 or TRBV12-4; D gene ambiguous. CDR3 size: 13 residues. V lost 2 bases, J lost 1 base, and 5 bases lay in between. The CDR3 spells CASSLFLNYGYTF. CDR3 nucleotides: TGTGCCAGCAGTTTATTCCTTAACTATGGCTACACCTTC.

V gene TRBV27 combines with J gene TRBJ2-2; D gene ambiguous. The germline V gene has CDR1 MNHEY and CDR2 SMNVEV (reference sequence). Deletions cut 3 bases from V and 6 bases from J, with 2 bases between. The CDR3 covers 11 residues. Here the CDR3 reads CASSFAGELFF. The CDR3 coding sequence is TGTGCCAGCAGTTTTGCCGGGGAGCTGTTTTTT.